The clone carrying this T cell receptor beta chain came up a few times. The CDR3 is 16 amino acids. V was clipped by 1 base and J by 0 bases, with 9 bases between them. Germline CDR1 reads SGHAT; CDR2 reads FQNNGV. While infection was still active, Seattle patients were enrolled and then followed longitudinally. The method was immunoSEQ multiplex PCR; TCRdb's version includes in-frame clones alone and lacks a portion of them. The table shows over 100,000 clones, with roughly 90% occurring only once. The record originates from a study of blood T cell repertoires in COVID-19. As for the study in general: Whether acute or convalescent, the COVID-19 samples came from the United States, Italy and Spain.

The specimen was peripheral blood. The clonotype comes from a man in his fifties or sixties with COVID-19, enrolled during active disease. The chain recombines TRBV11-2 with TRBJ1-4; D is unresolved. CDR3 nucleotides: TGTGCCAGCAGCTTAGGTTCTCAGGCAACTAATGAAAAACTGTTTTTT. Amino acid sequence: CASSLGSQATNEKLFF.